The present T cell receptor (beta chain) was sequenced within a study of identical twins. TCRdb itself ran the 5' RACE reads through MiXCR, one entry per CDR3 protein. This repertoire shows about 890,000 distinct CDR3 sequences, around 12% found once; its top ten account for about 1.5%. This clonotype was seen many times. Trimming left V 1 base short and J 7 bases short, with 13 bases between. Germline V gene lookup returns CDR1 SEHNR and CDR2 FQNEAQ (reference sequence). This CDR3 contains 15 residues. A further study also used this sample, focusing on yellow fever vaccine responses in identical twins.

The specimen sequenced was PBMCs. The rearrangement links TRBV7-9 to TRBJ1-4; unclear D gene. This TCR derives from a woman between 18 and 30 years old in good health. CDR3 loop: CASSLDGVSGEKLFF. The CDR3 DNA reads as TGTGCCAGCAGCTTAGATGGGGTATCGGGTGAAAAACTGTTTTTT. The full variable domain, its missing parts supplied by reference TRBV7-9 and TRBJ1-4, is DTGVSQNPRHKITKRGQNVTFRCDPISEHNRLYWYRQTLGQGPEFLTYFQNEAQLEKSRLLSDRFSAERPKGSFSTLEIQRTEQGDSAMYLCASSLDGVSGEKLFFGSGTQLSVL.